This T cell receptor beta chain was found in a study of shared clonotypes between healthy human individuals. General study findings and limits: Rarefaction demonstrated incomplete sorted-subset sequencing despite large depth. Unshared clonotypes carried lower generation probabilities than those common to all four donors.

On this clone: Its specificity is unknown.

It was at deep level that the assay was run. Per the authors' pipeline: ImmunoSEQ gave junction-only sequences without quality scores, so filtering differed. Measured with immunoSEQ multiplex PCR; TCRdb has only the in-frame clones, and not every one. The D gene and trimming were derived from the DNA, and the V and J assignments and clone size from that table. The data hold about 380,000 clones, with around 96% observed a single time. The sequence came from a man younger than 45 in good health. Sequencing was done on a sample of memory CD8+ T cells sorted from blood. The subset is: CD45RO+ cells pooled with CCR7-negative TemRA cells.

The CDR3 region has the DNA TGTGCCAGCAGTTCCTACGGTCCGACGCAGTATTTT. It yields the protein CASSSYGPTQYF. The chain couples TRBV28 to TRBJ2-3, with no clear D. V was cut by 4 bases and J by 9 bases, with 11 bases left in between. This CDR3 region has 12 residues. Germline V gene data show CDR1 as MDHEN and CDR2 as SYDVKM.